This TCR beta chain emerged from a study of blood T cell repertoires in COVID-19. Across the whole study: The United States, Italy and Spain were the sources of the acute and convalescent COVID-19 samples. Sample material is recorded as cDNA or gDNA derived from T cells, B-cell-depleted T cells, or PBMCs.

Sequenced by immunoSEQ multiplex PCR; TCRdb stores in-frame clones only, minus some. This table holds nearly 200,000 clones, over 80% found once. Per the germline V gene, CDR1 is MGHDK and CDR2 is SYGVNS. This CDR3 contains 16 residues. V was pared by 0 bases and J by 4 bases, with 15 bases between. This TCR was sampled from a man aged 55-75 years with COVID-19, enrolled during active disease. The V call is TRBV25-1, the J call TRBJ1-2; D is unclear. Sample: peripheral blood. The CDR3: CASSEYGGLDVYGYTF. The CDR3 DNA reads as TGTGCCAGCAGTGAATATGGAGGGCTGGACGTCTATGGCTACACCTTC.